The 26 T cell receptor beta chains below were found in one sample sequenced in a study of graft-versus-host responses after intestinal transplantation. With roughly 200,000 irradiated, violet-dye-labeled stimulator cells, roughly 200,000 CFSE-labeled responder cells were plated. Clones were sequenced by immunoSEQ multiplex PCR, and TCRdb holds only the in-frame ones, with some missing. In the table there are 13,000 to 15,000 clones, over 35% of which are singletons. Sequenced here: alloreactive CD8+ T cells from a mixed lymphocyte reaction culture, sampled before intestinal transplant. The subset is: CFSE-low proliferating T cells sorted from roughly six-day pre-transplant mixed lymphocyte reaction (GvH or HvG direction). These receptors were collected from a human patient who received an intestinal transplant.

J is TRBJ2-3 and V is TRBV7-9; the match to TRBD2 covers 10 bases. Trimming at V came to 9 bases and at J to 6 bases, leaving 9 bases not matched to a gene. CDR3 size: 14 residues. Germline values: CDR1 SEHNR, CDR2 FQNEAQ (reference sequence). The CDR3 region is CARLSGGAGDTQYF. Written as DNA, the CDR3 is TGTGCCAGGCTAAGCGGGGGGGCCGGTGATACGCAGTATTTT.

This clone was seen a few times. The J gene is TRBJ2-2, the V gene TRBV9; D perhaps matches TRBD2 (5 bases). In germline, CDR1 is SGDLS, CDR2 YYNGEE. This CDR3 is built from 14 residues. Trimming left V 7 bases short and J 1 base short, with 11 bases between. Written as DNA, the CDR3 is TGTGCCAGCGACCGGGGTAGGAACACCGGGGAGCTGTTTTTT. Translation: CASDRGRNTGELFF. The full variable domain, rest sourced from reference TRBV9 and TRBJ2-2, is DSGVTQTPKHLITATGQRVTLRCSPRSGDLSVYWYQQSLDQGLQFLIQYYNGEERAKGNILERFSAQQFPDLHSELNLSSLELGDSALYFCASDRGRNTGELFFGEGSRLTVL.

This clone turned up a few times. The gene calls are TRBV29-1 and TRBJ1-2, with a possible D match to TRBD1 (5 bases). This CDR3 comprises 11 residues. Germline CDR1 and CDR2: SQVTM and ANQGSEA. With 4 bases removed from V and 4 bases from J, the gap between germline ends came to 7 bases. CDR3 in DNA: TGCAGCGTTGTAGGGGTCTATGGCTACACCTTC. Its translation is CSVVGVYGYTF.

This chain uses TRBV6-5 with TRBJ1-1; 11 bases are shared with TRBD1. CDR1 MNHEY and CDR2 SVGAGI come from the germline V gene. This CDR3 contains 15 residues. V gave up 2 bases and J gave up 5 bases; unmatched junction bases: 4. In DNA form, the CDR3 reads TGTGCCAGCAGTTACACCCGGGACAGGGGGACTGAAGCTTTCTTT. This translates into CASSYTRDRGTEAFF.

This chain connects TRBV23-1 to TRBJ1-4; D gene unclear. TRBV23-1 falls under the ORF class, with uncertain function. The germline V and J ends were trimmed by 5 bases and 8 bases, with 9 bases remaining between them. CDR3 length: 12 amino acids. DNA for the CDR3: TGCGCCAGCAGTGCCACCCACGAAAAACTGTTTTTT. Protein product: CASSATHEKLFF.

The sample holds a few counts of this clone. The rearrangement links TRBV27 to TRBJ1-2; 9 bases match TRBD1. V trimming: 3 bases; J trimming: 4 bases; junction bases outside the gene matches: 9. Germline lookup yields CDR1 MNHEY and CDR2 SMNVEV (reference sequence). This CDR3 region has 16 residues. Written as DNA, the CDR3 is TGTGCCAGCAGTTTCGGGACAGGGCTCCCCCTCTATGGCTACACCTTC. This sequence encodes CASSFGTGLPLYGYTF.

CDR3 residues: CASSQGLAGGSYNEQFF. The CDR3, as DNA: TGCGCCAGCAGCCAAGGACTAGCGGGGGGCTCCTACAATGAGCAGTTCTTC. The chain recombines TRBV5-1 with TRBJ2-1; 14 bases align to TRBD2. J lost 0 bases, V lost 4 bases, and 3 bases had no gene match. The germline gives CDR1 SGHRS, CDR2 YFSETQ. CDR3 length: 17 amino acids.

A few counts support this clone. J is TRBJ2-7 and V is TRBV9, with D perhaps matching TRBD2 (6 bases). The germline CDR1 and CDR2 sequences are SGDLS and YYNGEE. Trimming pared 3 bases from V and 3 bases from J, leaving 10 bases between. The CDR3 has 13 residues. This chain's CDR3 is CASSGDSYYEQYF. CDR3 bases: TGTGCCAGCAGCGGGGACTCTTACTACGAGCAGTACTTC.

This clone was detected a few times. This sequence joins TRBV9 and TRBJ1-4; D remains unclear. Germline CDR1 is SGDLS and CDR2 is YYNGEE. V gave up 6 bases and J gave up 3 bases, with 12 bases separating them. The CDR3 has 14 residues. This CDR3 reads CASTAGVSNEKLFF. The CDR3 bases are TGTGCCAGCACTGCCGGGGTGTCTAATGAAAAACTGTTTTTT. The variable domain in full, completed from reference TRBV9 and TRBJ1-4, reads DSGVTQTPKHLITATGQRVTLRCSPRSGDLSVYWYQQSLDQGLQFLIQYYNGEERAKGNILERFSAQQFPDLHSELNLSSLELGDSALYFCASTAGVSNEKLFFGSGTQLSVL.

The V call is TRBV5-1, the J call TRBJ2-1, with TRBD2 as a possible D gene (7 bases). The CDR3 totals 15 residues. Trimming stripped 2 bases from V and 4 bases from J, with 13 bases between. Germline CDR1 reads SGHRS; CDR2 reads YFSETQ. The CDR3 DNA follows: TGCGCCAGCAGCTTCCGGGGGGCATCTTACAATGAGCAGTTCTTC. Protein product: CASSFRGASYNEQFF.

CDR3 protein: CASSIELGVPGQPQHF. DNA for the CDR3: TGTGCCAGTAGTATAGAGCTCGGGGTTCCCGGGCAGCCCCAGCATTTT. The gene calls are TRBV19 and TRBJ1-5; D call uncertain. The germline V gene has CDR1 LNHDA and CDR2 SQIVND (reference sequence). This CDR3 has 16 amino acids. The V end lost 0 bases, the J end lost 7 bases, and 16 bases lay between the germline ends.

This clone was seen once. This chain joins TRBV27 and TRBJ2-1, with 9 nucleotides matching TRBD2. CDR1 and CDR2 from the germline V gene are MNHEY and SMNVEV (reference sequence). Trimming took 6 bases from V and 5 from J; bases not matched to a gene: 5. The CDR3 is 14 amino acids. The CDR3 sequence is CASRIAGDHNEQFF. Here the CDR3 DNA reads TGTGCCAGCAGAATAGCGGGGGATCACAATGAGCAGTTCTTC.

This clone was observed a handful of times. The chain is built from TRBV6-1 and TRBJ1-2; a possible D gene is TRBD1 (5 bases). Germline V gives CDR1 MNHNS, CDR2 SASEGT. The V gene lost 3 bases and the J gene lost 0 bases, with 17 bases spanning the gap. CDR3 length equals 17 residues. CDR3 amino acids: CASSELEGSAANYGYTF. The CDR3, as DNA: TGTGCCAGCAGTGAGTTAGAGGGGTCTGCAGCTAACTATGGCTACACCTTC.

This clone is a singleton in its sample. This chain uses TRBV6-5 with TRBJ2-7, with 11 bases identical to TRBD2. CDR3 length: 13 amino acids. Germline values: CDR1 MNHEY, CDR2 SVGAGI. V dropped 8 bases and J dropped 0; count of bases not matched to a gene: 0. Written as DNA, the CDR3 is TGTGCCAGCGGGACTAGCGGCTCCTACGAGCAGTACTTC. This translates into CASGTSGSYEQYF.

The sample holds one count of this clone. The chain combines TRBV16 with TRBJ1-1, with D possibly matching TRBD1 (6 bases). The germline V and J ends were trimmed by 5 bases and 0 bases, with 10 bases remaining between them. This CDR3 is built from 14 residues. Germline V CDR1 and CDR2: KGHSY, FQNENV. The CDR3 coding sequence is TGTGCCAGCAGCTTGTACAGGGTGAACACTGAAGCTTTCTTT. Amino acids: CASSLYRVNTEAFF.

The chain recombines TRBV7-9 with TRBJ2-5; 8 bases fit TRBD2. V shed 1 base and J 5 bases; nucleotides not matched to a gene: 3. The CDR3 is made up of 14 amino acids. CDR1 and CDR2 from the germline V gene are SEHNR and FQNEAQ (reference sequence). The CDR3 nucleotides read TGTGCCAGCAGCTTAGTTAGCGGGGATGAGACCCAGTACTTC. Translated, it gives CASSLVSGDETQYF.

J is TRBJ2-7 and V is TRBV29-1, with TRBD1 matching over 7 bases. The CDR3 length is 14 residues. V lost 6 bases and J lost 2; bases outside the gene matches: 10. CDR1 and CDR2 from the germline V gene are SQVTM and ANQGSEA. CDR3 sequence: CSVTKTGNPYEQYF. The CDR3 DNA sequence: TGCAGCGTCACAAAGACAGGGAACCCCTACGAGCAGTACTTC.

This clone was counted between two and nine times. This chain joins TRBV27 and TRBJ2-7; TRBD1 aligns across 9 bases. The CDR3 has 16 amino acids. In germline, CDR1 is MNHEY, CDR2 SMNVEV (reference sequence). Trimming cost V 4 bases and J 6 bases; bases outside gene matches: 13. CDR3 nucleotides: TGTGCCAGCAGTTCGGGTCCCGGGACAGGGCGTCCCGAGCAGTACTTC. This sequence encodes CASSSGPGTGRPEQYF.

The chain uses TRBV6-5 and TRBJ1-5, with D hard to call. The V and J ends lost 0 bases and 1 base respectively, with 7 bases between them. This CDR3 has 15 amino acids. Germline V CDR1 and CDR2: MNHEY, SVGAGI. This CDR3 is CASSYSGESNQPQHF. Here the CDR3 DNA reads TGTGCCAGCAGTTACTCTGGCGAGAGCAATCAGCCCCAGCATTTT.

CDR3 nucleotide sequence: TGCGCCAGCAGCCAAGATCTTGGAGGGACCTCCTATAATTCACCCCTCCACTTT. It encodes CASSQDLGGTSYNSPLHF. The chain employs TRBV4-1 and TRBJ1-6, with a possible D match to TRBD1 (5 bases). Trimming cost V 0 bases and J 0 bases, with 12 bases left between them. Per the germline V gene, CDR1 is MGHRA and CDR2 is YSYEKL. This CDR3 has 18 amino acids.

This clone has just a few counts. The chain uses TRBV27 and TRBJ2-3; TRBD2 might be the D (6 bases). Trimming shortened V by 8 bases and J by 0 bases, and 12 bases separated the two germline ends. This CDR3 is built from 14 residues. Germline lookup yields CDR1 MNHEY and CDR2 SMNVEV (reference sequence). The CDR3 DNA reads as TGTGCCAGCGGGGCGGGGCCTAGCACAGATACGCAGTATTTT. It is translated as CASGAGPSTDTQYF.

The chain uses TRBV13 and TRBJ2-1, with 10 bases lining up with TRBD2. This CDR3 is built from 16 residues. Germline V lookup: CDR1 PRHDT, CDR2 FYEKMQ (reference sequence). The ends lost 5 bases at V and 6 bases at J; junction bases unmatched: 10. The CDR3 protein is CASSLSPGLASNEQFF. The CDR3 nucleotides read TGTGCCAGCAGCCTATCACCGGGACTAGCGTCCAATGAGCAGTTCTTC.

The genes are TRBV5-1 and TRBJ2-7; TRBD1 aligns across 7 bases. Trimming removed 3 bases from V and 3 bases from J; junction bases left unmatched: 12. Germline V gene data show CDR1 as SGHRS and CDR2 as YFSETQ. The CDR3 consists of 16 residues. The CDR3 coding sequence is TGCGCCAGCAGCTCACCATCCGGGACAGATGTCTACGAGCAGTACTTC. Its translation is CASSSPSGTDVYEQYF.

This sequence joins TRBV4-1 and TRBJ2-5; D is ambiguous. V dropped 1 base and J dropped 4 bases, with 7 bases sitting between them. Germline CDR1 is MGHRA and CDR2 is YSYEKL. This CDR3 spans 13 amino acids. CDR3 residues: CASSQVDGETQYF. Written as DNA, the CDR3 is TGCGCCAGCAGCCAAGTTGATGGAGAGACCCAGTACTTC.

By proportion, this clone is medium-sized. The V call is TRBV7-9, the J call TRBJ2-7; D is unclear. Germline CDR1 is SEHNR and CDR2 is FQNEAQ (reference sequence). The CDR3 contains 13 residues. V gave up 4 bases and J gave up 3 bases, with 10 bases separating them. CDR3 sequence (DNA): TGTGCCAGCAGCTCGCCCCTACGCTACGAGCAGTACTTC. The encoded protein is CASSSPLRYEQYF.

The chain employs TRBV6-6 and TRBJ1-1; tentative D call: TRBD1 (6 bases). V was shortened by 9 bases and J by 1 base, with 12 bases between the two germline ends. The CDR3 has 13 residues. Germline values: CDR1 MNHNY, CDR2 SVGAGI (reference sequence). The CDR3 sequence is CASQLGGNTEAFF. CDR3 sequence (DNA): TGTGCCAGTCAACTAGGGGGGAACACTGAAGCTTTCTTT.